The 6 T cell receptor beta chains below come from one sample, sequenced in a study of graft-versus-host responses after intestinal transplantation (dated by TCRdb to the early 2020s). What the time point label conveys for this sample: cells obtained before transplantation from donor or recipient. Libraries came from the immunoSEQ multiplex PCR assay. TCRdb mirrors the immuneACCESS table, restricted to in-frame sequences. Some clones are absent from its copies; in checked studies, under half trace to an unresolved V gene, and the reason for the others is unknown. The sample table contains approximately 110,000 clones; only one count was recorded for 85% to 95% of them. Clones ranked in the top ten supply approximately 1% of the sample. These receptors are not linked to any known antigen. The starting material was unstimulated CD8+ T cells sorted from spleen or lymph node cells, obtained before transplant. The receptors were sampled from a human donor who was the organ donor for an intestinal transplant.

The chain joins TRBV7-2 to TRBJ2-3; no clear D gene. Germline V gene lookup returns CDR1 SGHTA and CDR2 FQGNSA. V gave up 1 base and J gave up 4 bases, with 6 bases separating them. The CDR3 covers 13 residues. This CDR3 is CASSLGVADTQYF. The DNA of the CDR3 is TGTGCCAGCAGCTTAGGGGTTGCAGATACGCAGTATTTT.

The V call is TRBV27, the J call TRBJ1-1; no clear D gene. CDR1 and CDR2 from the germline V gene are MNHEY and SMNVEV (reference sequence). Trimming took 6 bases from V and 0 from J, leaving 14 bases between them. This CDR3 is 15 amino acids long. CDR3 protein: CASSSRLGLNTEAFF. In nucleotides, the CDR3 is TGTGCCAGCAGCTCCCGCCTCGGACTGAACACTGAAGCTTTCTTT.

This chain joins TRBV6-4 and TRBJ2-3; D is unclear. This CDR3 is 13 amino acids long. V lost 6 bases and J lost 6, with 13 bases in between. In germline, CDR1 is MRHNA, CDR2 SNTAGT. The CDR3 sequence: CASSEWGWDTQYF. DNA for the CDR3: TGTGCCAGCAGCGAATGGGGTTGGGATACGCAGTATTTT.

This chain joins TRBV20-1 and TRBJ1-2; no reliable D call. There are 11 residues in the CDR3. Germline V lookup: CDR1 DFQATT, CDR2 SNEGSKA (reference sequence). Trimming stripped 2 bases from V and 6 bases from J, with 7 bases between. As DNA, the CDR3 is TGCAGTGCTAGATCTTTCGATGGCTACACCTTC. This encodes CSARSFDGYTF.

This chain links TRBV5-1 with TRBJ2-7, with TRBD1 as a possible D gene (6 bases). Germline assignment: CDR1 SGHRS and CDR2 YFSETQ. Trimming stripped 2 bases from V and 5 bases from J, with 17 bases between. The CDR3 consists of 15 residues. In DNA, the CDR3 is TGCGCCAGCAGCTTTAAACAGGGTCCGATAGACGAGCAGTACTTC. Translation gives CASSFKQGPIDEQYF.

V is TRBV9 and J is TRBJ1-1, with D possibly TRBD1 on 6 matching bases. Germline-derived CDR1 and CDR2 are SGDLS and YYNGEE. V gave up 0 bases and J gave up 7 bases, with 10 bases separating them. There are 13 residues in the CDR3. The CDR3: CASSVESRGEAFF. The CDR3 nucleotides are TGTGCCAGCAGCGTAGAGAGCAGGGGTGAAGCTTTCTTT.